The 18 T cell receptor beta chains presented below share a single source sample, sequenced in a study of PD-1 blockade in classical Hodgkin lymphoma. Relapses following autologous stem cell transplantation were seen in all patients, with brentuximab vedotin exposure varying. TCRdb's copy holds only in-frame clones and misses some; the assay was immunoSEQ multiplex PCR. The sample records some 93,000 clones, about 91% being singletons. Source: peripheral blood mononuclear cells (PBMCs), taken before the second cycle of nivolumab. All receptors come from a human donor with classical Hodgkin lymphoma.

This clone came up a few times. This rearrangement joins TRBV5-5 to TRBJ1-4, with D possibly matching TRBD1 (5 bases). Between the trimmed V and J ends, which lost 0 bases and 2 bases, there was a span of 14 bases. The CDR3 has 17 amino acids. Germline V gives CDR1 SGHKS, CDR2 YYEKEE (reference sequence). The CDR3 DNA is TGTGCCAGCAGCTTGGTGATGGGGGTCGCGACTAATGAAAAACTGTTTTTT. Amino acid sequence: CASSLVMGVATNEKLFF. The whole variable domain, filled in from reference TRBV5-5 and TRBJ1-4, reads DAGVTQSPTHLIKTRGQQVTLRCSPISGHKSVSWYQQVLGQGPQFIFQYYEKEERGRGNFPDRFSARQFPNYSSELNVNALLLGDSALYLCASSLVMGVATNEKLFFGSGTQLSVL.

J is TRBJ2-7 and V is TRBV7-9; D gene uncertain. Germline CDR1 reads SEHNR; CDR2 reads FQNEAQ (reference sequence). The V gene lost 0 bases and the J gene lost 0 bases, with 9 bases spanning the gap. The CDR3 has 15 amino acids. The CDR3 protein is CASSLALSSSYEQYF. CDR3 sequence (DNA): TGTGCCAGCAGCTTAGCGCTCTCGAGCTCCTACGAGCAGTACTTC.

J is TRBJ2-3 and V is TRBV7-2; 10 positions agree with TRBD1. The CDR3 sequence is 16 residues long. Germline V gene lookup returns CDR1 SGHTA and CDR2 FQGNSA. Trimming cost V 3 bases and J 0 bases; bases outside gene matches: 3. The DNA for the CDR3 is TGTGCCAGCAGCTTCGGGGACAGGGGAAGCACAGATACGCAGTATTTT. This gives the protein CASSFGDRGSTDTQYF. Drawing the rest from reference TRBV7-2 and TRBJ2-3, the complete variable domain is GAGVSQSPSNKVTEKGKDVELRCDPISGHTALYWYRQSLGQGLEFLIYFQGNSAPDKSGLPSDRFSAERTGGSVSTLTIQRTQQEDSAVYLCASSFGDRGSTDTQYFGPGTRLTVL.

The chain carries TRBV29-1 and TRBJ1-2; 8 nucleotides align to TRBD1. Germline V lookup: CDR1 SQVTM, CDR2 ANQGSEA. CDR3 length: 15 amino acids. The J segment lost 2 bases and the V segment lost 6 bases, leaving 11 bases of the junction unmatched. The chain's CDR3 is CSVKEPGQANYGYTF. The CDR3 DNA reads TGCAGCGTAAAGGAACCGGGACAGGCCAACTATGGCTACACCTTC.

CDR3 loop: CASLDSGLTYEQYF. The CDR3 DNA reads TGTGCCAGCCTCGATAGCGGGTTAACCTACGAGCAGTACTTC. The V gene is TRBV28, the J gene TRBJ2-7, with 7 bases aligning to TRBD2. This CDR3 comprises 14 residues. With V trimmed by 8 bases and J by 2 bases, 9 bases remained unmatched. The germline V gene has CDR1 MDHEN and CDR2 SYDVKM.

This sequence joins TRBV5-1 and TRBJ1-6, with TRBD1 identical over 9 bases. Germline loops: CDR1 SGHRS, CDR2 YFSETQ. With V trimmed by 0 bases and J by 4 bases, 11 bases remained unmatched. The CDR3 has 19 residues. CDR3 sequence reads: CASSLGDETGGFYNSPLHF. CDR3 bases: TGCGCCAGCAGCTTGGGTGACGAAACAGGGGGCTTTTATAATTCACCCCTCCACTTT.

The chain uses TRBV7-2 and TRBJ1-2, with a tentative D call TRBD1 (6 bases). V lost 5 bases to trimming and J lost 3 bases, with 16 bases between them. The CDR3 is 15 amino acids. Germline CDR1 SGHTA, CDR2 FQGNSA. This chain's CDR3 is CASSPGAGRDYGYTF. The CDR3 nucleotides are TGTGCCAGCAGCCCGGGGGCGGGGAGGGACTATGGCTACACCTTC.

The V gene is TRBV6-6, the J gene TRBJ2-3; 8 bases are a match to TRBD1. Unmatched junction bases numbered 4, after V lost 5 bases and J lost 0 bases. Germline assignment: CDR1 MNHNY and CDR2 SVGAGI (reference sequence). The CDR3 length is 15 residues. The CDR3, as DNA: TGTGCCAGCAGTACCACAGGGGGAAGCACAGATACGCAGTATTTT. Protein product: CASSTTGGSTDTQYF.

The chain is built from TRBV2 and TRBJ2-7, with TRBD2 as a possible D gene (6 bases). V lost 7 bases to trimming and J lost 5 bases, with 18 bases between them. The CDR3 runs to 14 residues. Germline V gives CDR1 SNHLY, CDR2 FYNNEI. Here the CDR3 reads CASTQVGGGHEQYF. CDR3 bases: TGTGCCAGCACGCAGGTTGGGGGAGGACACGAGCAGTACTTC.

The chain carries TRBV2 and TRBJ1-3, with no clear D. CDR1 is SNHLY, CDR2 FYNNEI, per germline. V was pared by 6 bases and J by 0 bases, with 9 bases between. The CDR3 runs 14 residues. The CDR3 coding sequence is TGTGCCAGCAGCGGGCCATTCTCTGGAAACACCATATATTTT. This sequence encodes CASSGPFSGNTIYF.

Concerning this clone itself: The junction departs from the called germline gene at one end, perhaps through a read error. This chain joins TRBV6-5 and TRBJ2-5; 9 nucleotides agree with TRBD1. Germline CDR1 MNHEY, CDR2 SVGAGI. The CDR3 loop spans 14 amino acids. The CDR3 DNA is TGTGCCAGCAGTCTAGGACAGGGGTCCATCGAGTGGGACTTC. It codes for CASSLGQGSIEWDF.

V is TRBV2 and J is TRBJ1-6, with TRBD1 as a possible D gene (5 bases). The CDR3 has 16 residues. The germline V gene has CDR1 SNHLY and CDR2 FYNNEI. V was cut by 3 bases and J by 5 bases, with 14 bases left in between. The CDR3 sequence is CASSETRALHNSPLHF. DNA for the CDR3: TGTGCCAGCAGTGAGACCAGGGCCCTCCATAATTCACCCCTCCACTTT.

The CDR3 spells CASSPPAVPHEQYF. The CDR3 bases are TGTGCCAGCTCACCACCGGCGGTCCCTCACGAGCAGTACTTC. The chain joins TRBV18 to TRBJ2-7, with D unclear. Per the germline V gene, CDR1 is KGHSH and CDR2 is LQKENI. This CDR3 is built from 14 residues. V was clipped by 0 bases and J by 5 bases, with 11 bases between them.

The gene calls are TRBV5-4 and TRBJ2-7; no clear D. Trimming pared 1 base from V and 7 bases from J, leaving 18 bases between. The CDR3 has 15 residues. Per the germline V gene, CDR1 is SGHNT and CDR2 is YYREEE (reference sequence). CDR3 sequence reads: CASSLSDGTLKEQYF. DNA of the CDR3: TGTGCCAGCAGCTTGTCTGATGGTACATTAAAAGAGCAGTACTTC.

This chain links TRBV7-9 with TRBJ2-2; maybe TRBD1 (6 bases). Germline values: CDR1 SEHNR, CDR2 FQNEAQ (reference sequence). The CDR3 sequence is 17 residues long. The germline V and J ends were trimmed by 3 bases and 4 bases, with 18 bases remaining between them. As DNA, the CDR3 is TGTGCCAGCAGCTTCACAGGGCCTTCTGGGGGCACCGGGGAGCTGTTTTTT. Protein: CASSFTGPSGGTGELFF.

The V and J genes are TRBV7-3 and TRBJ2-3; TRBD2 agrees at 8 bases. Germline V gene lookup returns CDR1 SGHTA and CDR2 FQGTGA. The V segment lost 3 bases and the J segment 4 bases; nucleotides outside the gene matches: 9. The CDR3 totals 16 residues. CDR3: CASSFSRKRESDTQYF. For the CDR3, the DNA is TGTGCCAGCAGCTTCAGTAGGAAGCGGGAGTCAGATACGCAGTATTTT.

This clone has just one count. The genes are TRBV28 and TRBJ2-7; D is possibly TRBD2 (7 bases). This CDR3 contains 16 residues. Trimming pared 3 bases from V and 5 bases from J, leaving 20 bases between. Germline V lookup: CDR1 MDHEN, CDR2 SYDVKM. The DNA of the CDR3 is TGTGCCAGCAGTTTGGGGGGGGCGGATCATCTCGACGAGCAGTACTTC. As protein: CASSLGGADHLDEQYF.

The chain combines TRBV28 with TRBJ1-5; D ambiguous. Trimming pared 6 bases from V and 1 base from J, leaving 4 bases between. The germline V gene encodes CDR1 MDHEN and CDR2 SYDVKM. The CDR3 spans 12 residues. The CDR3 DNA is TGTGCCAGCAGACAGAGCAATCAGCCCCAGCATTTT. Protein product: CASRQSNQPQHF.